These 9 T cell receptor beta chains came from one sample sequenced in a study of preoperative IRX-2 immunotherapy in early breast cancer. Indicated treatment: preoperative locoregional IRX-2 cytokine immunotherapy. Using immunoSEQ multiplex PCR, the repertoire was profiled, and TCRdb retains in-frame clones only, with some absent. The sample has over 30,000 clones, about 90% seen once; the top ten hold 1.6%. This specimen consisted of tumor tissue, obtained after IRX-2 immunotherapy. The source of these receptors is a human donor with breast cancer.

The CDR3 loop reads CASARALGGMNTEAFF. DNA of the CDR3: TGCGCCAGCGCTAGAGCACTCGGGGGGATGAACACTGAAGCTTTCTTT. V usage is TRBV1 and J usage is TRBJ1-1. TRBV1 is a pseudogene locus. The CDR3 consists of 16 residues.

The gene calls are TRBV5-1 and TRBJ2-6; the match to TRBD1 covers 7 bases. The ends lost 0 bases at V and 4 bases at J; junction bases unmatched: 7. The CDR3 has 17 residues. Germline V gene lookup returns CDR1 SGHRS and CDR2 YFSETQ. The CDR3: CASSLAEGARGANVLTF. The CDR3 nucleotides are TGCGCCAGCAGCTTGGCCGAGGGGGCGAGGGGGGCCAACGTCCTGACTTTC.

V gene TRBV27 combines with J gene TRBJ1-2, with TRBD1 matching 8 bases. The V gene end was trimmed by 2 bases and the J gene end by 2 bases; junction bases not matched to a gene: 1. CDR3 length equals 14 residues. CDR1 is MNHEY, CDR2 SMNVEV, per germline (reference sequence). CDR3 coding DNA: TGTGCCAGCAGTTTAAGACAGGGGAACTATGGCTACACCTTC. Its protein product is CASSLRQGNYGYTF.

For the CDR3, the DNA is TGTGCCAGCAGTTACTCCGGGGACAGGGGCTCTGGCTACACCTTC. Its translation is CASSYSGDRGSGYTF. The rearrangement joins TRBV6-8 to TRBJ1-2; 10 bases are a match to TRBD1. The CDR3 covers 15 residues. V shed 0 bases, J shed 7 bases, and the junction held 5 bases outside the gene matches. Germline V gene data show CDR1 as MNHGY and CDR2 as SAAAGT.

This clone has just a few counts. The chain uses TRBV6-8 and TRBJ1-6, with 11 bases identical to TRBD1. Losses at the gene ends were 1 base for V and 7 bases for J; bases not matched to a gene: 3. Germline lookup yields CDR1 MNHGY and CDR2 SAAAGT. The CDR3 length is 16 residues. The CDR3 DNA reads TGTGCCAGCAGTTACTTAGGACAGGGGGCAAATTCACCCCTCCACTTT. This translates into CASSYLGQGANSPLHF.

CDR3 loop: CASDTTPGQGGTEAFF. CDR3 DNA sequence: TGTGCCAGCGACACAACTCCGGGACAGGGAGGCACTGAAGCTTTCTTT. V and J are TRBV6-8 and TRBJ1-1, with 9 bases aligning to TRBD1. Germline V gives CDR1 MNHGY, CDR2 SAAAGT. This CDR3 has 16 residues. The trim removed 8 bases at V and 4 bases at J, leaving 14 bases unmatched.

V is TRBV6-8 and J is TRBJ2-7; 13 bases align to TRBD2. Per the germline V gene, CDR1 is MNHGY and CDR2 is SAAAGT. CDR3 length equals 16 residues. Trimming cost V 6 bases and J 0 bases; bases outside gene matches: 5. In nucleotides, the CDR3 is TGTGCCAGCAGCTCCGGGACTAGCGGGGCCTCCTACGAGCAGTACGTC. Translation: CASSSGTSGASYEQYV.

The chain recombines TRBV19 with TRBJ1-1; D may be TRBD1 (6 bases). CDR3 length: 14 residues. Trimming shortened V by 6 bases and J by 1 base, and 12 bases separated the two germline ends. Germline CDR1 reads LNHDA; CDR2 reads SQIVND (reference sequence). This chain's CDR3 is CASRGANRNTEAFF. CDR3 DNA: TGTGCCAGTAGGGGGGCCAACCGGAACACTGAAGCTTTCTTT. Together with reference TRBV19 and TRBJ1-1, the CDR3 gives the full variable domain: DGGITQSPKYLFRKEGQNVTLSCEQNLNHDAMYWYRQDPGQGLRLIYYSQIVNDFQKGDIAEGYSVSREKKESFPLTVTSAQKNPTAFYLCASRGANRNTEAFFGQGTRLTVV.

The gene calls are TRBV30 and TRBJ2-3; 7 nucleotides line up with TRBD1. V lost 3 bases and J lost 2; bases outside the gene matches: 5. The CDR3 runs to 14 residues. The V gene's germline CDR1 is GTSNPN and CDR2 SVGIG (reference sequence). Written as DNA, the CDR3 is TGTGCCTGGAGCGCACAGGGGAACACAGATACGCAGTATTTT. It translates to CAWSAQGNTDTQYF.